This TCR beta chain was retrieved from a study of blood T cell repertoires in COVID-19 (TCRdb year 2020). Regarding the research as a whole: The collaborator samples originated in the United States, Italy and Spain and spanned the acute and convalescent phases of COVID-19. The repertoires were made available in a free public database intended to serve as a resource for research on the immune response to SARS-CoV-2. Where HLA class I and class II types were available, the types were taken from metadata supplied by the sample provider, not from assay-based typing. The sample metadata nearly always contained a de-identified subject ID, COVID-19 status, age in years and sex. Subjects who had been exposed to COVID-19, were actively infected with it, or had recovered from it provided the deeply sampled blood TCRbeta repertoires that made up the dataset. The prospective study material was composed of cDNA or gDNA derived from T cells, B-cell-depleted T cells, or PBMCs. The samples were drawn from two sources: the first 160 participants of the ongoing ImmuneRACE study, and 1,000 to 1,500 subjects contributed by 6 global collaborators.

This clone occurred once. Its antigen remains unidentified. No base quality information exists; no much larger clone differs at one position. Results and caveats for the whole study, not just this receptor: The quantity of clinical and demographic metadata differed by source and by participant and was supplied without curation.

Each collaborating institution followed its own protocols to collect whole blood in K2EDTA tubes. Collaborator samples were shipped for TCRbeta analysis as frozen whole blood, isolated PBMCs, or DNA extracted from either sample type. TCRbeta CDR3 regions were amplified from genomic DNA using the immunoSEQ Assay, a bias-controlled multiplex PCR. For the original study's pipeline: Within the assay, amplification of reference gene primers was used to estimate how many nucleated cells each sample contained. To quantify the absolute abundance of each unique TCRbeta CDR3 rearrangement, sequence reads were collapsed and filtered. For each sample, productive Simpson clonality was calculated as the square root of Simpson's diversity index across productive rearrangements. Not all clones reach the TCRdb copy of this immuneACCESS table, which keeps in-frame sequences only. Checked studies attribute under half of the gap to unresolved V genes and leave the rest unexplained. The D gene and trimming were derived from the DNA, and the V and J assignments and clone size from that table. The sample contains around 170,000 clones, 84% of them found a single time. The ten largest clones represent around an eighth of the sample.

Its CDR3 holds 16 amino acids, cysteine through phenylalanine. Of all the DNA, just the CDR3 is kept, 48 bases in frame from base 1. Sequences LNHDA (CDR1) and SQIVND (CDR2) are obtained from the germline V gene (reference sequence). Trimming takes 6 bases from V and 2 bases from J, and the germline ends sit 14 bases apart. The V and J genes are TRBV19 and TRBJ1-6; 5 matching bases give a weak D call of TRBD1. Specimen: peripheral blood. The sequence was collected from a man aged 25 to 40 with active or convalescent COVID-19. CDR3 sequence: CASRGLTNPYNSPLHF. The DNA is TGTGCCAGTAGGGGACTCACGAACCCCTATAATTCACCCCTCCACTTT. The reference TRBV19 and TRBJ1-6 proteins fill in what lies around the CDR3, so the full variable domain reads DGGITQSPKYLFRKEGQNVTLSCEQNLNHDAMYWYRQDPGQGLRLIYYSQIVNDFQKGDIAEGYSVSREKKESFPLTVTSAQKNPTAFYLCASRGLTNPYNSPLHFGNGTRLTVT.